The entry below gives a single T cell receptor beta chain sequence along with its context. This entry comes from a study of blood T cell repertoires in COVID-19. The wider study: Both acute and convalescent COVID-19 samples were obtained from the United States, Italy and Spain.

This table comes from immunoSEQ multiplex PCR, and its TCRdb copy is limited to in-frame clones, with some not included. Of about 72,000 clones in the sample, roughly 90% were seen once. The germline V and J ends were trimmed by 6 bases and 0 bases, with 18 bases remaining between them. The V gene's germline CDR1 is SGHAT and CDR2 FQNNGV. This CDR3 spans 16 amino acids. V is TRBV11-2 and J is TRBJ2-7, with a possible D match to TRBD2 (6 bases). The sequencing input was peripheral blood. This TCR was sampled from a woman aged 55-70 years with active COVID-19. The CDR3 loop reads CASRSSSSGSSYEQYF. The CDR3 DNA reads TGTGCCAGCAGATCTTCCTCGAGCGGGTCCTCCTACGAGCAGTACTTC.